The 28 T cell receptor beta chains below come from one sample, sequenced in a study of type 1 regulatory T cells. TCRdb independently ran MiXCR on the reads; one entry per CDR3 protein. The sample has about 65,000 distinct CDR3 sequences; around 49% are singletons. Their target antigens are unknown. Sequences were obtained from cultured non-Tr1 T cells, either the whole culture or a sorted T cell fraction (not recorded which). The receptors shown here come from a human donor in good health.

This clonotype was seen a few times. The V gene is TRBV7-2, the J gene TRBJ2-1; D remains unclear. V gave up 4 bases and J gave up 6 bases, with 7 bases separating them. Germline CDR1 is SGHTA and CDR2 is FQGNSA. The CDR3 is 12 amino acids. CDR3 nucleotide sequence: TGTGCCAGCAGCTCGACGGGCAATGAGCAGTTCTTC. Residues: CASSSTGNEQFF.

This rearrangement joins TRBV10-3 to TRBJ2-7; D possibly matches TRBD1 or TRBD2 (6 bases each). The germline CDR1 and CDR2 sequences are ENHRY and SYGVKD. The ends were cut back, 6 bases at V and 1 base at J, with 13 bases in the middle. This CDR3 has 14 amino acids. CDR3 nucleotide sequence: TGTGCCATCAGACAGGGTGGGGGGTCCTACGAGCAGTACTTC. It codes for CAIRQGGGSYEQYF.

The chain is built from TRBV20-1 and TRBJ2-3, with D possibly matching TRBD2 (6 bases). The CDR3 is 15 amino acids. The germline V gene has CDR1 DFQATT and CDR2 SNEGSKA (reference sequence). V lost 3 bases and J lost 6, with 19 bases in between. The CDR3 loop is CSASPRGATGDTQYF. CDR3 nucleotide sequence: TGCAGTGCTAGCCCGCGGGGTGCGACTGGGGATACGCAGTATTTT.

DNA for the CDR3: TGTGCCAGCGGACAGGGGATAGGTACTGAAGCTTTCTTT. Encoded protein: CASGQGIGTEAFF. V gene TRBV2 combines with J gene TRBJ1-1; TRBD1 agrees at 9 bases. The CDR3 consists of 13 residues. J was trimmed by 5 bases and V by 8 bases; bases with no gene match: 6. Germline-derived CDR1 and CDR2 are SNHLY and FYNNEI.

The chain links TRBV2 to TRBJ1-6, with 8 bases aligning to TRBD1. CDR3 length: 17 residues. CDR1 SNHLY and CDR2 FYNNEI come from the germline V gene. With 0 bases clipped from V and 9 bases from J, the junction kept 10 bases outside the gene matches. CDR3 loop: CASSEARGRGLGSPLHF. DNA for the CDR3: TGTGCCAGCAGTGAAGCGCGGGGCAGGGGGCTGGGTTCACCCCTCCACTTT.

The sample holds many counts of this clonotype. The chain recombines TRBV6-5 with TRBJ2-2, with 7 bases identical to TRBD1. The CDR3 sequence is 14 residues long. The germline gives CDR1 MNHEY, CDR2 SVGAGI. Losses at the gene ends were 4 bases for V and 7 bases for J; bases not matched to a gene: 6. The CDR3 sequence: CASSSLRGIGELFF. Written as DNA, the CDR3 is TGTGCCAGCAGTTCCCTCAGGGGGATCGGGGAGCTGTTTTTT.

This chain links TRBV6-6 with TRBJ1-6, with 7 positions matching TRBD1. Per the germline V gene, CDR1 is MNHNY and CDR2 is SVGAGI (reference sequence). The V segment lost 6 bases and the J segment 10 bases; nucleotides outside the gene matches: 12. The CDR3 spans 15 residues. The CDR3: CASSRDRDSVSPLHF. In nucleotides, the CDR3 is TGTGCCAGCAGCAGAGACCGGGACAGTGTGTCACCCCTCCACTTT.

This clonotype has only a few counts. In DNA form, the CDR3 reads TGTGCCAGCAGTAGGACTAGCGGGGGGGGCAATGAGCAGTTCTTC. Translated, it gives CASSRTSGGGNEQFF. This chain connects TRBV6-5 to TRBJ2-1, with 15 bases lining up with TRBD2. V lost 5 bases, J lost 6 bases, and 2 bases stayed unmatched. There are 15 residues in the CDR3. Per the germline V gene, CDR1 is MNHEY and CDR2 is SVGAGI.

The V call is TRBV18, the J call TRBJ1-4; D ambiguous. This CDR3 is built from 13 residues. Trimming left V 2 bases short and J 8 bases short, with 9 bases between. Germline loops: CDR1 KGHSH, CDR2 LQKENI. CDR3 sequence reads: CASSPGNEEKLFF. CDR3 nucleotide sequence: TGTGCCAGCTCACCAGGGAACGAGGAAAAACTGTTTTTT.

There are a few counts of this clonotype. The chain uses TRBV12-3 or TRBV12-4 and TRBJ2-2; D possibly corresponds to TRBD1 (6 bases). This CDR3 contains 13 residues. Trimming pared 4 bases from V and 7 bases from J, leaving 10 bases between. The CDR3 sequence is CASSSTGIGELFF. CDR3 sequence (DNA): TGTGCCAGCAGTTCCACAGGGATCGGGGAGCTGTTTTTT.

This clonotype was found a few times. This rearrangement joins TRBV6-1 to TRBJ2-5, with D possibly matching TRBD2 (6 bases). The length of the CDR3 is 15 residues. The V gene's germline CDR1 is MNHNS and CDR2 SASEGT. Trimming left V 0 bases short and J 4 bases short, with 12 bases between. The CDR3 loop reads CASSEAPGERETQYF. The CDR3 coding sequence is TGTGCCAGCAGTGAAGCGCCGGGGGAAAGAGAGACCCAGTACTTC.

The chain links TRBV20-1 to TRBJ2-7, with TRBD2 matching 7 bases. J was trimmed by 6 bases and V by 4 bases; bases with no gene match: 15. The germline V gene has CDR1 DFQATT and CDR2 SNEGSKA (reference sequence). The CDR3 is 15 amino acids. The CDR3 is CSATPPPGTKVEQYF. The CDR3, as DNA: TGCAGTGCTACCCCTCCTCCCGGGACTAAAGTCGAGCAGTACTTC.

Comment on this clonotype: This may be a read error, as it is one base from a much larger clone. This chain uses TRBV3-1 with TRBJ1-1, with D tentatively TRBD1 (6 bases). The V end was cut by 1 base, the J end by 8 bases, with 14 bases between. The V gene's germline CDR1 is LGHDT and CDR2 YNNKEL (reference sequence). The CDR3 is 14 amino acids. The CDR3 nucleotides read TGTGCCAGCAGCCAAGCCGAAGTCAGGGGAGAAGCTTTCTTT. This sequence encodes CASSQAEVRGEAFF.

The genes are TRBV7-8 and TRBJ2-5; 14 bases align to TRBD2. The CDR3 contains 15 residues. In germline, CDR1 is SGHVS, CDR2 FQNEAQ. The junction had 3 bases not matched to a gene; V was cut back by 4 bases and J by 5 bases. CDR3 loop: CASSSGLAGVETQYF. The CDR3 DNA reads TGTGCCAGCAGCTCGGGACTAGCGGGGGTGGAGACCCAGTACTTC.

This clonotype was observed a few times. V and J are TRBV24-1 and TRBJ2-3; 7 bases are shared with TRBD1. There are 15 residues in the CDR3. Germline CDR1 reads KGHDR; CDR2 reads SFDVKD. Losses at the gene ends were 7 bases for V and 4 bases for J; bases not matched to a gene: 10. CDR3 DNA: TGTGCCACCAGCCCGACAGGGATGCCGGCAGATACGCAGTATTTT. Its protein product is CATSPTGMPADTQYF.

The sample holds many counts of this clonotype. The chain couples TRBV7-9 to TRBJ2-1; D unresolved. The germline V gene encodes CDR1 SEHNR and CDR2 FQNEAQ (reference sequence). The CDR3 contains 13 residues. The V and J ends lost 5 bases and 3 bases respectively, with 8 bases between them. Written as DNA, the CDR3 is TGTGCCAGCAGCCTCGGATTCTACAATGAGCAGTTCTTC. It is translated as CASSLGFYNEQFF.

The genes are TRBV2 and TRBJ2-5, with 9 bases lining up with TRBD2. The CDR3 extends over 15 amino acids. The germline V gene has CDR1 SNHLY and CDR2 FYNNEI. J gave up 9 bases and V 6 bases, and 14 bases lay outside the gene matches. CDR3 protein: CASSQAGGLPLAQYF. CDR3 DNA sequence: TGTGCCAGCAGCCAAGCGGGGGGACTACCTCTGGCCCAGTACTTC.

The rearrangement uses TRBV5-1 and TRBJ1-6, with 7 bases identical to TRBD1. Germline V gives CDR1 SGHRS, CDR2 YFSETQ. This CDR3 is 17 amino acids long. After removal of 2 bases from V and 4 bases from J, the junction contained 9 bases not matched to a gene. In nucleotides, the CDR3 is TGCGCCAGCAGCTTTTCGGGACAGTTGGGGTATAATTCACCCCTCCACTTT. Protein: CASSFSGQLGYNSPLHF. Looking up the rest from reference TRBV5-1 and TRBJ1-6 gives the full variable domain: KAGVTQTPRYLIKTRGQQVTLSCSPISGHRSVSWYQQTPGQGLQFLFEYFSETQRNKGNFPGRFSGRQFSNSRSEMNVSTLELGDSALYLCASSFSGQLGYNSPLHFGNGTRLTVT.

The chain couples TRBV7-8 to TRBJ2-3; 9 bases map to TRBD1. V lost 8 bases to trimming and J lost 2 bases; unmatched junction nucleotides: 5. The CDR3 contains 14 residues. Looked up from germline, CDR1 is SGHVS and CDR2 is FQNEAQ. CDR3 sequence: CASAGTGFTDTQYF. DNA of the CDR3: TGTGCCAGCGCCGGGACAGGGTTCACAGATACGCAGTATTTT.

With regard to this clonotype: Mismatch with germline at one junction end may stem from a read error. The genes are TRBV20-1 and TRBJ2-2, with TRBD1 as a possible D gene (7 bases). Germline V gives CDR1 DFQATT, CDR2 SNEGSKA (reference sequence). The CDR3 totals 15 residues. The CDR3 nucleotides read TGCAGTGCTAGACAGGGGGACGCGAACACCGGGGGGCTGTTTTTT. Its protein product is CSARQGDANTGGLFF.

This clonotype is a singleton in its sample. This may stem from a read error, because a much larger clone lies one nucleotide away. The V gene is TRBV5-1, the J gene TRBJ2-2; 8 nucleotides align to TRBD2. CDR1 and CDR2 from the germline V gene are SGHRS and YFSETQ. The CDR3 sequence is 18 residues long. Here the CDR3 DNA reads TGCGCCAGCAGCTTGAGAGGCCCCGGCGGGGGGAACACCGGGGGGCTGTTTTTT. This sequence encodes CASSLRGPGGGNTGGLFF.

CDR3 DNA sequence: TGTGCCAGCAGGCAGGGACTAGCGGGGGGCAACACCGGGGAGCTGTTTTTT. Translation: CASRQGLAGGNTGELFF. The chain joins TRBV5-4 to TRBJ2-2; TRBD2 matches at 15 bases. Germline loops: CDR1 SGHNT, CDR2 YYREEE (reference sequence). This CDR3 has 17 amino acids. The J segment lost 2 bases and the V segment lost 5 bases, leaving 4 bases of the junction unmatched.

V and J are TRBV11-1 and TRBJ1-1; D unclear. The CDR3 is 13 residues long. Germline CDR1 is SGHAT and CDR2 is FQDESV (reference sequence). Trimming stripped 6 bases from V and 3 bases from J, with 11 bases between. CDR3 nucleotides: TGTGCCAGCAGTTTTAACGGACACACTGAAGCTTTCTTT. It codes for CASSFNGHTEAFF. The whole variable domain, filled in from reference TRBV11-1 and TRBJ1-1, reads EAEVAQSPRYKITEKSQAVAFWCDPISGHATLYWYRQILGQGPELLVQFQDESVVDDSQLPKDRFSAERLKGVDSTLKIQPAELGDSAMYLCASSFNGHTEAFFGQGTRLTVV.

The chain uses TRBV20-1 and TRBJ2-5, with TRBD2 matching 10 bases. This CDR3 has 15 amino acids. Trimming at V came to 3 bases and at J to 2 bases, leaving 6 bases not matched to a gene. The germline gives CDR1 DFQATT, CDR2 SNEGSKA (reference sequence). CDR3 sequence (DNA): TGCAGTGCTAGGAGTAGCGGGGGGTTTCAAGAGACCCAGTACTTC. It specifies CSARSSGGFQETQYF.

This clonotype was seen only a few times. CDR3 DNA: TGCAGTGCTTCCCCCGGGACTAGCGCGAATGAGCAGTTCTTC. This gives the protein CSASPGTSANEQFF. The chain recombines TRBV20-1 with TRBJ2-1; 10 bases fit TRBD2. The CDR3 is 14 residues long. Trimming at V came to 5 bases and at J to 7 bases, leaving 8 bases not matched to a gene. From germline, CDR1 is DFQATT and CDR2 SNEGSKA (reference sequence).

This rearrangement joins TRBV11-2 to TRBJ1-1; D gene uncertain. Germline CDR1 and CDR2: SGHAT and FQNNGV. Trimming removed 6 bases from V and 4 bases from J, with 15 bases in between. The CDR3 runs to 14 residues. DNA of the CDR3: TGTGCCAGCAGTCCATGGGGAGTTGTCACTGAAGCTTTCTTT. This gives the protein CASSPWGVVTEAFF.

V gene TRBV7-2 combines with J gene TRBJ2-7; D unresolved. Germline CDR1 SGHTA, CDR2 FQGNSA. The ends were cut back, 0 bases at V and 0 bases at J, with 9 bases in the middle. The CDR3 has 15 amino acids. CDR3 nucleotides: TGTGCCAGCAGCTTAGCGTCGTCGGGCTCCTACGAGCAGTACTTC. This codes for CASSLASSGSYEQYF.

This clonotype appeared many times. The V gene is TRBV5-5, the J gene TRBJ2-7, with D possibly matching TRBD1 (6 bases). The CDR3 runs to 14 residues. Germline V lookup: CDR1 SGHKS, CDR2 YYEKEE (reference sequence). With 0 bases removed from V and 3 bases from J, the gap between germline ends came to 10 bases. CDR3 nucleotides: TGTGCCAGCAGCTTGGAAATACAGGGCTACGAGCAGTACTTC. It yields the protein CASSLEIQGYEQYF.